This T cell receptor beta chain was sequenced during a study of T cells after yellow fever vaccination. Trimming removed 1 base from V and 1 base from J, with 8 bases in between. This CDR3 comprises 14 residues. Looked up from germline, CDR1 is SGHRS and CDR2 is YFSETQ. Notes on this clonotype: What it binds is unknown.

Findings and caveats of the study: Once the booster was given, most primary-vaccination clones reappeared, at about 97% for CD4 and approximately 88% for CD8. The secondary response showed a weaker magnitude and a faster peak, day 5 versus 15.

TCRdb reprocessed the 5' RACE reads with MiXCR, giving one entry per CDR3 protein. The profile shows about 550,000 distinct CDR3 sequences, 15% to 20% of them singletons. The receptor was derived from a man aged 25 to 40 who received the YFV17D yellow fever vaccine. The V call is TRBV5-1, the J call TRBJ1-1, with D possibly TRBD1 on 5 matching bases. The sequencing here drew on PBMCs, taken 15 days after the yellow fever booster vaccination. The CDR3 is CASSLRQPNTEAFF. CDR3 DNA: TGCGCCAGCAGCTTGAGACAGCCGAACACTGAAGCTTTCTTT. Full variable domain (remainder filled in from reference TRBV5-1 and TRBJ1-1): KAGVTQTPRYLIKTRGQQVTLSCSPISGHRSVSWYQQTPGQGLQFLFEYFSETQRNKGNFPGRFSGRQFSNSRSEMNVSTLELGDSALYLCASSLRQPNTEAFFGQGTRLTVV.